This T cell receptor (beta chain) was sequenced for a study of blood T cell repertoires in COVID-19. The CDR3 runs to 13 residues. Germline V gene data show CDR1 as KGHSH and CDR2 as LQKENI. Trimming stripped 4 bases from V and 4 bases from J, with 9 bases between. In this sample, this clone turned up once. Profiled with immunoSEQ multiplex PCR; TCRdb holds only in-frame clones, not every one. The sample holds about 240,000 clones, 86% seen once. Clinical history as reported by participants underpinned cohort assignment. Sequencing input: PBMCs or T cells enriched from blood (not recorded which). V is TRBV18 and J is TRBJ2-3; D is unresolved. The sequence was obtained from a woman in her thirties or forties with acute COVID-19. In DNA form, the CDR3 reads TGTGCCAGCTCACTTCCCGGAGCAGATACGCAGTATTTT. Translated, it gives CASSLPGADTQYF.